The clone carrying this T cell receptor (beta chain) was recorded a few times. Its target is unknown. The donors gave bone marrow, and they were healthy. The data are from a study of cytomegalovirus exposure and HLA in healthy donors. On the study more broadly: Earlier, 100 million to 120 million unique TCR beta sequences were recovered from 200 million or so T cells by an analysis. Study findings and constraints: Versus the roughly 700-donor mean, an Asian-associated ancestry cluster reportedly showed fewer N-insertions in a later analysis. A later analysis found common viral pathogens apparently linked to several of the most significant clusters.

The CDR3 is 14 amino acids. V was trimmed by 5 bases and J by 5 bases, leaving 12 bases between them. The germline V gene encodes CDR1 PRHDT and CDR2 FYEKMQ (reference sequence). Use of 60 Vbeta and 13 Jbeta primers characterized the PCR. TCRdb's copy holds only in-frame clones and misses some; the assay was immunoSEQ multiplex PCR. The top ten hold under 15% of the sample, which has some 110,000 clones, around 80% seen once. The sequence derives from a woman aged 55 to 70 in good health and CMV-seropositive. Sequences were obtained from PBMCs. The chain joins TRBV13 to TRBJ2-2; D ambiguous. The CDR3 is CASSPPGETGELFF. The DNA of the CDR3 is TGTGCCAGCAGCCCGCCCGGAGAGACCGGGGAGCTGTTTTTT. The variable domain in full, completed from reference TRBV13 and TRBJ2-2, reads AAGVIQSPRHLIKEKRETATLKCYPIPRHDTVYWYQQGPGQDPQFLISFYEKMQSDKGSIPDRFSAQQFSDYHSELNMSSLELGDSALYFCASSPPGETGELFFGEGSRLTVL.